Following are 3 T cell receptor beta chains from one sample sequenced in a study of blood T cells in healthy people across ages. For the second PCR, which ran for roughly 6 to 11 cycles, a sample-barcoded 5' primer and a J-beta primer mix were used. MiXCR, applied by TCRdb to the 5' RACE reads, yields one record per CDR3 protein. The sample lists roughly 1.6 million distinct CDR3 sequences; almost 35% were seen once. The material sequenced was blood. These TCRs come from a woman aged 25 to 39 in good health.

This clonotype has just a few counts. The chain recombines TRBV27 with TRBJ1-5, with 7 nucleotides matching TRBD1. The CDR3 covers 15 residues. CDR1 MNHEY and CDR2 SMNVEV come from the germline V gene (reference sequence). V dropped 4 bases and J dropped 3; count of bases not matched to a gene: 6. The CDR3 bases are TGTGCCAGCAGTTGGGCCGGGACAGACAATCAGCCCCAGCATTTT. Amino acid sequence: CASSWAGTDNQPQHF.

The rearrangement links TRBV27 to TRBJ2-5, with 12 bases lining up with TRBD2. This CDR3 region has 15 residues. V lost 4 bases, J lost 5 bases, and 5 bases stayed unmatched. Germline V CDR1 and CDR2: MNHEY, SMNVEV (reference sequence). The CDR3 DNA is TGTGCCAGCAGTTCACGGACTAGCGGGATCGAGACCCAGTACTTC. It translates to CASSSRTSGIETQYF.

There are a few counts of this clonotype. The chain couples TRBV7-9 to TRBJ1-2, with D hard to call. The length of the CDR3 is 14 residues. V gave up 3 bases and J gave up 8 bases, with 16 bases separating them. Germline CDR1 and CDR2: SEHNR and FQNEAQ (reference sequence). The CDR3 DNA sequence: TGTGCCAGCAGCTTCCCGGGCCGTGAGGACGGCTACACCTTC. It translates to CASSFPGREDGYTF. Complete variable domain (other parts from reference TRBV7-9 and TRBJ1-2): DTGVSQNPRHKITKRGQNVTFRCDPISEHNRLYWYRQTLGQGPEFLTYFQNEAQLEKSRLLSDRFSAERPKGSFSTLEIQRTEQGDSAMYLCASSFPGREDGYTFGSGTRLTVV.